The sequence of this T cell receptor (beta chain) was determined in a study of shared clonotypes between healthy human individuals. Study results and limitations: Only blood was sampled; tissue repertoires likely differ.

A remark on this clone: The target antigen is unknown.

TCRdb's table, derived via immunoSEQ multiplex PCR, lists solely in-frame clones and lacks some. Among about 1.5 million clones listed, about 98% were seen once. The donor population consisted of healthy HIV-negative adults with no recent acute infections or vaccinations. This TCR was sampled from a young man in good health. Sequences were obtained from naive CD4+ T cells sorted from blood. Sample subset: CD45RA+ positively selected.

CDR3 in amino acids: CASSIGQYTEAFF. CDR3 DNA: TGTGCCAGTAGTATAGGACAGTACACTGAAGCTTTCTTT. The V and J genes are TRBV19 and TRBJ1-1; TRBD1 is a possible D gene (5 bases). Trimming shortened V by 1 base and J by 3 bases, and 6 bases separated the two germline ends. The CDR3 length is 13 residues. Germline CDR1 and CDR2: LNHDA and SQIVND (reference sequence).